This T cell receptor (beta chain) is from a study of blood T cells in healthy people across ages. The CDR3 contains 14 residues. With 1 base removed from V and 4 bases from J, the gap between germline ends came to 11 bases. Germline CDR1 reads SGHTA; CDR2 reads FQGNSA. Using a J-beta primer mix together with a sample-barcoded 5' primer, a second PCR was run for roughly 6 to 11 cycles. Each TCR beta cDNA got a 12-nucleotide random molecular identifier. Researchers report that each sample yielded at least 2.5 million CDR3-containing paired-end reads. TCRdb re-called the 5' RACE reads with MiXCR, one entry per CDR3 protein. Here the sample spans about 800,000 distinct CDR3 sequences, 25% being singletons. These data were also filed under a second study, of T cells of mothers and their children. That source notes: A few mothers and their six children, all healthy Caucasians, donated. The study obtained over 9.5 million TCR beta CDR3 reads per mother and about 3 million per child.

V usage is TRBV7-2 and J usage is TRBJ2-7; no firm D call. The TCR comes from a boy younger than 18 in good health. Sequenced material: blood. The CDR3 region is CASSLVLQGYEQYF. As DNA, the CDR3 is TGTGCCAGCAGCTTAGTCCTACAAGGTTACGAGCAGTACTTC.